This T cell receptor beta chain was retrieved from a study of cytomegalovirus exposure and HLA in healthy donors. Amplification used 60 Vbeta primers and 13 Jbeta primers. Profiled with immunoSEQ multiplex PCR; TCRdb holds only in-frame clones, not every one. The table shows about 130,000 clones, with 55% to 75% occurring only once. This clone was seen once. This CDR3 contains 13 residues. Trimming shortened V by 4 bases and J by 2 bases, and 9 bases separated the two germline ends. Germline CDR1 and CDR2: SGHTS and YDEGEE. The specimen sequenced was PBMCs. This TCR was recovered from a young man in good health and CMV-seropositive. The chain joins TRBV5-8 to TRBJ1-1; the D gene is possibly TRBD1 (6 bases). The CDR3 DNA follows: TGTGCCAGCAGCCAGGGGCCTAACACTGAAGCTTTCTTT. It is translated as CASSQGPNTEAFF.